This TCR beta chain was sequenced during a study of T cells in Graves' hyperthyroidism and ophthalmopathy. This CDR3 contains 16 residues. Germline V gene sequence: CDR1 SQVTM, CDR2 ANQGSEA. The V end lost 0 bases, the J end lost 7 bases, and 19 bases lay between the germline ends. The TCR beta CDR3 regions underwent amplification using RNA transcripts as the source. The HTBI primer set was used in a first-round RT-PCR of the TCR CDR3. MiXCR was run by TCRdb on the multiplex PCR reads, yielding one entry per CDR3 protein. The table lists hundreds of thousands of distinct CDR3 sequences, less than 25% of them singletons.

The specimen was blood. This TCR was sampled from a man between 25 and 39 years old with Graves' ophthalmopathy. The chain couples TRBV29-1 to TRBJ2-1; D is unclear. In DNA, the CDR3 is TGCAGCGTTGAAGATCCCACTAAGGGTTACGGAAATGAGCAGTTCTTC. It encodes CSVEDPTKGYGNEQFF.